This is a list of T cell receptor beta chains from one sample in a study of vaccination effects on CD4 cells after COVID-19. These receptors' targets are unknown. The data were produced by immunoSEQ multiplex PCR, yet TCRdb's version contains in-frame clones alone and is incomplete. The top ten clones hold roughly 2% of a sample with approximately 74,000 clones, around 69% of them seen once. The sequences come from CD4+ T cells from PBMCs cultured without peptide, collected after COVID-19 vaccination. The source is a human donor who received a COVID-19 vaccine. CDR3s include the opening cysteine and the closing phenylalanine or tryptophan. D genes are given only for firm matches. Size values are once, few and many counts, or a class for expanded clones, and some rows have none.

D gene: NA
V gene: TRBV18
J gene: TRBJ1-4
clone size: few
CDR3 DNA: TGTGCCAGCTCAACCCCCATCGGGAGGAACGAAAAACTGTTTTTT
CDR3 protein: CASSTPIGRNEKLFF

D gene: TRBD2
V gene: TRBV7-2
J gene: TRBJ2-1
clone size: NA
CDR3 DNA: TGTGCCAGCAGCTTAGCGCGAGGGACTAGCGGGGGAAATGAGCAGTTCTTC
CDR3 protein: CASSLARGTSGGNEQFF

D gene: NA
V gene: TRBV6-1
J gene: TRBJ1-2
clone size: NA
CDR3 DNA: TGTGCCAGCAGTGAGGTAGGACAACCTTACTATGGCTACACCTTC
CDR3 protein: CASSEVGQPYYGYTF

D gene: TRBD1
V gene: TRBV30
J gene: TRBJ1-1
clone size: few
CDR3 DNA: TGTGCCTGGAGGAGGACAGGGAAAGCTTTCTTT
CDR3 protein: CAWRRTGKAFF

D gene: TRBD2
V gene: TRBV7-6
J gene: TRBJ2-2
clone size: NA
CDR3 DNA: TGTGCCAGCAGCTTACCCCGACTGAGACTAGCGGGGGGGAAGGACACCGGGGAGCTGTTTTTT
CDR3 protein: CASSLPRLRLAGGKDTGELFF

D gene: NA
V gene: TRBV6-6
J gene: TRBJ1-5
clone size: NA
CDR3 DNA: TGTGCCAGCCGGCAGGGGAATGGCAATCAGCCCCAGCATTTT
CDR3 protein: CASRQGNGNQPQHF

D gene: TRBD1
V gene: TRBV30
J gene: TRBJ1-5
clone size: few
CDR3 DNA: TGTGCCTGGACCAAACAGGGGGCGGTTCAGCCCCAGCATTTT
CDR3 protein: CAWTKQGAVQPQHF

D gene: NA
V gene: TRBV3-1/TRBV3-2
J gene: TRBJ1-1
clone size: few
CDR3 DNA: TGTGCCAGCAGCCATAACCGGAACACTGAAGCTTTCTTT
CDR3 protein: CASSHNRNTEAFF

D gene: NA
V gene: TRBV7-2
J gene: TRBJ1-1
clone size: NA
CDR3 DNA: TGTGCCAGCAGCAGCGGAGCGTCGCGAAGGCCGAACACTGAAGCTTTCTTT
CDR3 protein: CASSSGASRRPNTEAFF

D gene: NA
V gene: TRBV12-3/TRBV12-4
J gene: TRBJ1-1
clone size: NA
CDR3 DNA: TGTGCCAGCTCCCCCGCGAACCTTGAAGCTTTCTTT
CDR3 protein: CASSPANLEAFF

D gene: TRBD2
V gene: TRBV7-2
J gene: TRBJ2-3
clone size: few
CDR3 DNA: TGTGCCAGCAGCTCAAGACTAGCGGGGGGACATTCTAGCACAGATACGCAGTATTTT
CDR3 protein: CASSSRLAGGHSSTDTQYF

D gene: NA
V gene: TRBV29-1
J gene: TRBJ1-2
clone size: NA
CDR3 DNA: TGCAGCGTGTCCATTCTGACAGCTAACTATGGCTACACCTTC
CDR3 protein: CSVSILTANYGYTF

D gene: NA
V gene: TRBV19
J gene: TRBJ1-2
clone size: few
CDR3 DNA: TGTGCCAGTAGTATGGTTCTGGGAGAAAGGTATGGCTACACCTTC
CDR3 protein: CASSMVLGERYGYTF

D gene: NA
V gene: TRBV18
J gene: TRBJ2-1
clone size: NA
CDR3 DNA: TGTGCCAGCTCACCGGGGGGTTGGGATGAGCAGTTCTTC
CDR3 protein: CASSPGGWDEQFF

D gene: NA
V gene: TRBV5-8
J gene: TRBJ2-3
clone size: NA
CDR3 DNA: TGTGCCAGCCCGGATTGGGAGACTTCAGATACGCAGTATTTT
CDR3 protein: CASPDWETSDTQYF

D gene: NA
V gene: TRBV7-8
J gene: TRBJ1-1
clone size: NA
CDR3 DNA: TGTGCCAGCAGCTGGGAAGCCCTCATGAACACTGAAGCTTTCTTT
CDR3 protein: CASSWEALMNTEAFF

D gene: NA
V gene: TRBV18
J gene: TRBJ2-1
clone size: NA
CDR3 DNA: TGTGCCAGCTCACCACCGTCGCAGGGGTACAATGAGCAGTTCTTC
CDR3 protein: CASSPPSQGYNEQFF

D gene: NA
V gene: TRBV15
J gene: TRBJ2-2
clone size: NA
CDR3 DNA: TGTGCCACCAGCAGAGATCTCTCGGGGACAAACACCGGGGAGCTGTTTTTT
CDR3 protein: CATSRDLSGTNTGELFF

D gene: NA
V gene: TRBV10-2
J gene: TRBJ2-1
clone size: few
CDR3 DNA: TGCGCCAGCAGTGAGATGGGGCAGGGGAAAGACAATGAGCAGTTCTTC
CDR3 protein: CASSEMGQGKDNEQFF

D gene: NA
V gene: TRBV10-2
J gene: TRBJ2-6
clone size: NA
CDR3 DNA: TGCGCCAGTAACCAATACGGGGTAGGGGCCAACGTCCTGACTTTC
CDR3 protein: CASNQYGVGANVLTF

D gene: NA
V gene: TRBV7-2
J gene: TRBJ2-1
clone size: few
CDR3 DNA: TGTGCCAGCAGCTTGATCAGGAATGAGCAGTTCTTC
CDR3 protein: CASSLIRNEQFF

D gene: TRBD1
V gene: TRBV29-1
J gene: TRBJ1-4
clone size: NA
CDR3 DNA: TGCAGCGCCGCCGGGACAGGGTATGAAAAACTGTTTTTT
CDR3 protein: CSAAGTGYEKLFF

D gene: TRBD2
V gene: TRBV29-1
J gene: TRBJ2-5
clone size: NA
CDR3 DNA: TGCAGCGTTGGGCGGGGAGGGGAAGAGACCCAGTACTTC
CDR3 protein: CSVGRGGEETQYF

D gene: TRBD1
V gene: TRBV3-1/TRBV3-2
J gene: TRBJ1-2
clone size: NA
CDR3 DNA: TGTGCCAGCAGCCCCGGGACAGGGAATGGCTACACCTTC
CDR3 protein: CASSPGTGNGYTF

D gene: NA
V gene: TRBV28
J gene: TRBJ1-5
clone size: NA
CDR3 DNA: TGTGCCAGCAGTTTACCGAGCAGTCAGCCCCAGCATTTT
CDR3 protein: CASSLPSSQPQHF

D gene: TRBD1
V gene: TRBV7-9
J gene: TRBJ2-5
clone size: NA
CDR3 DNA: TGTGCCAGCAGCTTAGGAGGGACAGAGCACTTC
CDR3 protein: CASSLGGTEHF

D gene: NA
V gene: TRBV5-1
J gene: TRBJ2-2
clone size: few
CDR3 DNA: TGCGCCAGCAGCTTGACGACCCCCGCCGGGGAGCTGTTTTTT
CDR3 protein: CASSLTTPAGELFF

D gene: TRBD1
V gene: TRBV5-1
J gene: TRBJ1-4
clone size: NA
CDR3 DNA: TGCGCCAGCAGCTTGGCGGGACAGCCGAATGAAAAACTGTTTTTT
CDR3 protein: CASSLAGQPNEKLFF

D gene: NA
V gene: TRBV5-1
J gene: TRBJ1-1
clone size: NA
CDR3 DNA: TGCGCCAGCAGCTCTACTAGTCCGACGGACACTGAAGCTTTCTTT
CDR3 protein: CASSSTSPTDTEAFF

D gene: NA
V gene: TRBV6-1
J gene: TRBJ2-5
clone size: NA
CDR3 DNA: TGTGCCAGCAGTGATTCCGGGGGCCCTCTGAAAGAGACCCAGTACTTC
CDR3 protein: CASSDSGGPLKETQYF

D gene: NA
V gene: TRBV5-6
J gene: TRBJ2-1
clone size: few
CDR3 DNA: TGTGCCAGCAGCCCCATGGCCGAAGACAATGAGCAGTTCTTC
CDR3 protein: CASSPMAEDNEQFF

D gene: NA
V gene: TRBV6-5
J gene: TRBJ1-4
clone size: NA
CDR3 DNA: TGTGCCAGCCATCGGACTAATGAAAAACTGTTTTTT
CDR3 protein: CASHRTNEKLFF

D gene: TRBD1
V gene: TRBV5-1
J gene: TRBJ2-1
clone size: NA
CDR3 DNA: TGCGCCACCCACCCCTCTCCGGGACAGGGGGCTGATGAGCAGTTCTTC
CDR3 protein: CATHPSPGQGADEQFF

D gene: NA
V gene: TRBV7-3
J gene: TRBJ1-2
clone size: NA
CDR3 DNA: TGTGCCAGCAGCTTAACGGTGGCAGGGGATGGCTACACCTTC
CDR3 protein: CASSLTVAGDGYTF

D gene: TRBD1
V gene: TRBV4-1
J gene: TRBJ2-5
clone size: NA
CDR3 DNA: TGCGCCAGCAGCCGAAAGGCTCCGACAGGGTTCCAAGAGACCCAGTACTTC
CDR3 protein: CASSRKAPTGFQETQYF

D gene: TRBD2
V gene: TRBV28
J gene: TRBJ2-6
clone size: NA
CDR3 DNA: TGTGCCAGCGGGTGGACTAGCGGGGGGTCTGGGGCCAACGTCCTGACTTTC
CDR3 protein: CASGWTSGGSGANVLTF

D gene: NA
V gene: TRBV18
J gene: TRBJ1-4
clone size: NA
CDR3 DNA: TGTGCCAGCTCACGGGACCGGGGGGACGAAAAACTGTTTTTT
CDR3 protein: CASSRDRGDEKLFF

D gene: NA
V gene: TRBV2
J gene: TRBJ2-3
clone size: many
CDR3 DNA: TGTGCCAGCAGTGTTTGGGGGAAAAGCACAGATACGCAGTATTTT
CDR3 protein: CASSVWGKSTDTQYF

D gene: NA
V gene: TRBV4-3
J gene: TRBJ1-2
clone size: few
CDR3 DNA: TGCGCCAGCAGCCAACAACAGGGAAACTATGGCTACACCTTC
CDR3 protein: CASSQQQGNYGYTF

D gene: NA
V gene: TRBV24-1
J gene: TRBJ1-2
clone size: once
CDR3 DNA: TGTGCCACCAGTGATTTTGACGGGCCGGGGGGAGGCTACACCTTC
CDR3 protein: CATSDFDGPGGGYTF

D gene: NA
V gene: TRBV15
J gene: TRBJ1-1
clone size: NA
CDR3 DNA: TGTGCCACGGCCCGGGGGGTGAACACTGAAGCTTTCTTT
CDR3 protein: CATARGVNTEAFF

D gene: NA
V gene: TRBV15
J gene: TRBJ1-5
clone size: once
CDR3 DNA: TGTGCCACCAGCAGAGATAAGGGTCAGCCCCAGCATTTT
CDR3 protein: CATSRDKGQPQHF

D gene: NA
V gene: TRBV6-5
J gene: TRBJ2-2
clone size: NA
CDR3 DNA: TGTGCCAGCAGTTACTCGAATCAGGGTCGTAGGGAGCTGTTTTTT
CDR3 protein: CASSYSNQGRRELFF

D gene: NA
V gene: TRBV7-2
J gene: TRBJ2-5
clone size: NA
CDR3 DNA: TGTGCCAGCAGCCCGGGGACGAGGACAGGGAGGGGAGAGACCCAGTACTTC
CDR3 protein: CASSPGTRTGRGETQYF

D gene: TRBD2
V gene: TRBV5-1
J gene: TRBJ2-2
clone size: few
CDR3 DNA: TGCGCCAGCAGCCCTCTAGCGGGGGGGCCCGGGGAGCTGTTTTTT
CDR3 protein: CASSPLAGGPGELFF

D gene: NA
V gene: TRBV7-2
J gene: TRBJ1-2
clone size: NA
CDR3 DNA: TGTGCCAGCAGCCGAGACGGGAACTATGGCTACACCTTC
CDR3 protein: CASSRDGNYGYTF

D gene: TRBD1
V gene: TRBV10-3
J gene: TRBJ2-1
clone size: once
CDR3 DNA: TGTGCCATCAGTCCGCAACAGGGGCAACAGCCTAATGAGCAGTTCTTC
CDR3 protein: CAISPQQGQQPNEQFF

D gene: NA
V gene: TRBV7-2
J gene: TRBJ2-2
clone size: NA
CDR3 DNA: TGTGCCAGCAGCGCCTTGAAGGGGCGCGGCACCGGGGAGCTGTTTTTT
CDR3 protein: CASSALKGRGTGELFF

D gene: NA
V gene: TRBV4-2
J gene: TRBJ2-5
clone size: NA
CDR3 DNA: TGTGCCAGCAGCCAAGATCCCGGGGCCCAAGAGACCCAGTACTTC
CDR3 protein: CASSQDPGAQETQYF

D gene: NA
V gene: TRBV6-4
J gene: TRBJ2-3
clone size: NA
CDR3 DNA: TGTGCCAGCAGTGACACGGCAAGAACAGATACGCAGTATTTT
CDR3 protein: CASSDTARTDTQYF

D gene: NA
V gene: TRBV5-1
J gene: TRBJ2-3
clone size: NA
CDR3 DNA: TGCGCCAGCAGCTTGGGGGACCCCGCGGATACGCAGTATTTT
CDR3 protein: CASSLGDPADTQYF

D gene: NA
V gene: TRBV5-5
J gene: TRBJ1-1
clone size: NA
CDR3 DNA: TGTGCCAGCAGCTTCGATCGGAACACTGAAGCTTTCTTT
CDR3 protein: CASSFDRNTEAFF

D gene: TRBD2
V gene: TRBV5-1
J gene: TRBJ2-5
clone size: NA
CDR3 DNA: TGCGCCAGCAGCGACGGACTAGTGGGAGAGACCCAGTACTTC
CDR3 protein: CASSDGLVGETQYF